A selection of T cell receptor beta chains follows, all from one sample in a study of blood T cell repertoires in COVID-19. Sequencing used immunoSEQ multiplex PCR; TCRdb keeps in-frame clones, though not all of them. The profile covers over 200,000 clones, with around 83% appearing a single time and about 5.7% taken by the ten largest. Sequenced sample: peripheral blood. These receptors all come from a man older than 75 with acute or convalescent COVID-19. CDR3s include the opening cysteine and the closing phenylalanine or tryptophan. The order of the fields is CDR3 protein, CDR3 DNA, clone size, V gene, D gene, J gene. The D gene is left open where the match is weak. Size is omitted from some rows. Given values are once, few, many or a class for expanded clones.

cdr3_aa: CAISERDRPYEQYF
cdr3_nt: TGTGCCATCAGTGAAAGGGACAGACCCTACGAGCAGTACTTC
clone_size: .
v_call: TRBV10-3
d_call: TRBD1
j_call: TRBJ2-7

cdr3_aa: CASSRFGQTRSGANVLTF
cdr3_nt: TGCGCCAGCAGCCGATTCGGACAGACCCGCTCTGGGGCCAACGTCCTGACTTTC
clone_size: .
v_call: TRBV5-1
d_call: .
j_call: TRBJ2-6

cdr3_aa: CAISENPGQGTYGYTF
cdr3_nt: TGTGCCATCAGTGAGAATCCGGGACAGGGAACCTATGGCTACACCTTC
clone_size: .
v_call: TRBV10-3
d_call: TRBD1
j_call: TRBJ1-2

cdr3_aa: CATSRDLTVNQPQHF
cdr3_nt: TGTGCCACCAGCAGAGATCTGACAGTCAATCAGCCCCAGCATTTT
clone_size: few
v_call: TRBV15
d_call: .
j_call: TRBJ1-5

cdr3_aa: CASSTRAQGIGLSSYNSPLHF
cdr3_nt: TGTGCCAGTAGTACCCGGGCACAGGGAATCGGTTTGAGCTCCTATAATTCACCCCTCCACTTT
clone_size: few
v_call: TRBV19
d_call: .
j_call: TRBJ1-6

cdr3_aa: CASSSAGGEQYF
cdr3_nt: TGTGCCAGCAGCTCAGCGGGGGGAGAGCAGTACTTC
clone_size: .
v_call: TRBV11-2
d_call: TRBD2
j_call: TRBJ2-7

cdr3_aa: CASSVVPGSSGNTIYF
cdr3_nt: TGTGCCAGCAGCGTAGTTCCGGGGAGCTCTGGAAACACCATATATTTT
clone_size: .
v_call: TRBV9
d_call: .
j_call: TRBJ1-3

cdr3_aa: CAISESGLAGSGELFF
cdr3_nt: TGTGCCATCAGTGAGTCGGGTCTAGCGGGATCCGGGGAGCTGTTTTTT
clone_size: many
v_call: TRBV10-3
d_call: TRBD2
j_call: TRBJ2-2

cdr3_aa: CASSSRGNTEAFF
cdr3_nt: TGTGCCAGCAGCTCCAGGGGCAACACTGAAGCTTTCTTT
clone_size: many
v_call: TRBV7-6
d_call: .
j_call: TRBJ1-1

cdr3_aa: CASSPGTGESPLHF
cdr3_nt: TGTGCCAGCAGCCCCGGGACAGGGGAATCACCCCTCCACTTT
clone_size: .
v_call: TRBV27
d_call: TRBD1
j_call: TRBJ1-6

cdr3_aa: CASSQGAGDLTDTQYF
cdr3_nt: TGTGCCAGCAGCCAAGGTGCGGGGGACCTCACAGATACGCAGTATTTT
clone_size: .
v_call: TRBV3-1/TRBV3-2
d_call: TRBD2
j_call: TRBJ2-3

cdr3_aa: CASSPPGLAGYNEQFF
cdr3_nt: TGTGCCAGCAGCCCGCCGGGACTAGCGGGGTACAATGAGCAGTTCTTC
clone_size: .
v_call: TRBV7-9
d_call: TRBD2
j_call: TRBJ2-1

cdr3_aa: CAWSVGEGRRPQHF
cdr3_nt: TGTGCCTGGAGTGTGGGTGAAGGGAGGCGGCCCCAGCATTTT
clone_size: .
v_call: TRBV30
d_call: .
j_call: TRBJ1-5

cdr3_aa: CASSELETSGSGEQFF
cdr3_nt: TGTGCCAGCAGTGAATTGGAGACTAGCGGGAGCGGTGAGCAGTTCTTC
clone_size: .
v_call: TRBV25-1
d_call: TRBD2
j_call: TRBJ2-1

cdr3_aa: CASSIPSVNTEAFF
cdr3_nt: TGTGCCAGTAGTATCCCATCAGTCAACACTGAAGCTTTCTTT
clone_size: .
v_call: TRBV19
d_call: .
j_call: TRBJ1-1

cdr3_aa: CASRQGSYEQYF
cdr3_nt: TGTGCCAGCCGACAGGGTTCCTACGAGCAGTACTTC
clone_size: .
v_call: TRBV6-5
d_call: TRBD1
j_call: TRBJ2-7

cdr3_aa: CASSKGQGVDTQYF
cdr3_nt: TGTGCCAGCAGCAAGGGACAGGGAGTAGATACGCAGTATTTT
clone_size: .
v_call: TRBV14
d_call: TRBD1
j_call: TRBJ2-3

cdr3_aa: CASSLSGTTGELFF
cdr3_nt: TGTGCCAGCAGCTTAAGCGGAACCACCGGGGAGCTGTTTTTT
clone_size: few
v_call: TRBV7-8
d_call: .
j_call: TRBJ2-2

cdr3_aa: CASSSPGTGAYGYTF
cdr3_nt: TGCGCCAGCAGCTCCCCCGGGACAGGTGCCTATGGCTACACCTTC
clone_size: .
v_call: TRBV5-1
d_call: TRBD1
j_call: TRBJ1-2

cdr3_aa: CASSYWGTGTGNTIYF
cdr3_nt: TGTGCCAGCAGTTACTGGGGGACAGGGACTGGAAACACCATATATTTT
clone_size: .
v_call: TRBV6-5
d_call: TRBD1
j_call: TRBJ1-3

cdr3_aa: CASRKGQDQETQYF
cdr3_nt: TGTGCCAGCAGGAAGGGACAGGACCAAGAGACCCAGTACTTC
clone_size: .
v_call: TRBV6-6
d_call: TRBD1
j_call: TRBJ2-5

cdr3_aa: CASSLRPGTGGVEQYF
cdr3_nt: TGTGCCAGCAGCTTGAGGCCCGGGACAGGGGGTGTCGAGCAGTACTTC
clone_size: .
v_call: TRBV5-5
d_call: TRBD1
j_call: TRBJ2-7

cdr3_aa: CASSHTVGGRLSQETQYF
cdr3_nt: TGTGCCAGCAGCCATACGGTCGGGGGGCGGCTGAGCCAAGAGACCCAGTACTTC
clone_size: once
v_call: TRBV14
d_call: .
j_call: TRBJ2-5

cdr3_aa: CASSWRSGEGYEQYF
cdr3_nt: TGTGCCAGTAGTTGGAGGAGTGGAGAGGGCTACGAGCAGTACTTC
clone_size: .
v_call: TRBV19
d_call: .
j_call: TRBJ2-7

cdr3_aa: CASSPGGRRGDTQYF
cdr3_nt: TGTGCCAGCTCACCAGGGGGGAGGAGAGGAGATACGCAGTATTTT
clone_size: .
v_call: TRBV18
d_call: .
j_call: TRBJ2-3

cdr3_aa: CASSPLAGGPGTDTQYF
cdr3_nt: TGTGCCAGCAGCCCACTAGCGGGAGGGCCCGGCACAGATACGCAGTATTTT
clone_size: .
v_call: TRBV7-2
d_call: TRBD2
j_call: TRBJ2-3

cdr3_aa: CASSDQGSYGYTF
cdr3_nt: TGTGCCAGCAGCGACCAGGGGAGTTATGGCTACACCTTC
clone_size: .
v_call: TRBV2
d_call: .
j_call: TRBJ1-2

cdr3_aa: CASSLDLTGRFYEQYF
cdr3_nt: TGTGCCAGCAGCTTAGATTTGACAGGGAGGTTCTACGAGCAGTACTTC
clone_size: .
v_call: TRBV11-2
d_call: .
j_call: TRBJ2-7

cdr3_aa: CSTRAWNEQFF
cdr3_nt: TGCAGTACCCGAGCCTGGAATGAGCAGTTCTTC
clone_size: few
v_call: TRBV20-1
d_call: .
j_call: TRBJ2-1

cdr3_aa: CASSFPGISEAFF
cdr3_nt: TGTGCCAGCAGTTTTCCGGGAATCTCTGAAGCTTTCTTT
clone_size: .
v_call: TRBV27
d_call: .
j_call: TRBJ1-1

cdr3_aa: CASSDRDKGYEQYF
cdr3_nt: TGCGCCAGCAGCGACCGGGACAAAGGCTACGAGCAGTACTTC
clone_size: .
v_call: TRBV5-1
d_call: .
j_call: TRBJ2-7

cdr3_aa: CASRRDSGGTDTQYF
cdr3_nt: TGTGCCAGTAGGCGGGACAGCGGAGGCACAGATACGCAGTATTTT
clone_size: .
v_call: TRBV19
d_call: .
j_call: TRBJ2-3

cdr3_aa: CASTPGREERETQYF
cdr3_nt: TGTGCCAGCACTCCCGGACGGGAGGAGCGGGAGACCCAGTACTTC
clone_size: .
v_call: TRBV28
d_call: TRBD2
j_call: TRBJ2-5

cdr3_aa: CASSQVSGKGSAFF
cdr3_nt: TGTGCCAGCAGCCAAGTTTCGGGGAAGGGATCGGCTTTCTTT
clone_size: once
v_call: TRBV14
d_call: .
j_call: TRBJ1-1

cdr3_aa: CAWNRQGAGSPLHF
cdr3_nt: TGTGCCTGGAATCGACAGGGGGCAGGTTCACCCCTCCACTTT
clone_size: .
v_call: TRBV30
d_call: TRBD1
j_call: TRBJ1-6

cdr3_aa: CASSLGQGRNYGYTF
cdr3_nt: TGTGCCAGCAGCCTTGGACAGGGGAGGAACTATGGCTACACCTTC
clone_size: few
v_call: TRBV27
d_call: TRBD1
j_call: TRBJ1-2